This TCR beta chain was sequenced in a study of T cell responses to AZD1222 COVID-19 vaccine. Regarding the study as a whole: Seropositive at baseline were only a handful of AZD1222 recipients. The donor group comprised mostly white British people and more females; the analysis possibly underestimated clonal diversity.

Remarks on this clone: Antigen specificity is unknown.

Produced via immunoSEQ multiplex PCR; TCRdb's table is partial and in-frame only. The sample holds more than 75,000 clones; around 92% are singletons and the top ten take roughly 4.9%. The V gene lost 9 bases and the J gene lost 3 bases, with 15 bases spanning the gap. CDR1 is LNHDA and CDR2 is SQIVND in the germline V gene (reference sequence). CDR3 length equals 14 residues. The source is an adult in good health. The V and J genes are TRBV19 and TRBJ1-3, with no clear D. The sequencing used peripheral blood, collected on day 0 of AZD1222 vaccination. CDR3 region: CASKPWSFGNTIYF. The CDR3 bases are TGTGCCAGCAAGCCTTGGTCCTTTGGAAACACCATATATTTT. The full variable domain, rest sourced from reference TRBV19 and TRBJ1-3, is DGGITQSPKYLFRKEGQNVTLSCEQNLNHDAMYWYRQDPGQGLRLIYYSQIVNDFQKGDIAEGYSVSREKKESFPLTVTSAQKNPTAFYLCASKPWSFGNTIYFGEGSWLTVV.